The clone carrying this T cell receptor (beta chain) was observed many times. Its antigen is unidentified. The data derive from a study of T cell repertoires in cytomegalovirus infection. Study information: TCR beta signatures that were public indicated CMV infection and matching HLA type. General study results and limits: Carriage of CMV together with the relevant HLA was identifiable through cumulative public TCR beta family frequency. HLA-C-restricted CMV clonotypes gave the most frequent clonotype in two of eight donors.

One entry per CDR3 protein results from TCRdb running MiXCR on the reads. The sample consists of 100,000 to 150,000 distinct CDR3 sequences, 8.8% of them appearing once. Germline loops: CDR1 SNHLY, CDR2 FYNNEI. CDR3 size: 17 residues. V dropped 4 bases and J dropped 6; count of bases not matched to a gene: 15. The sample taken for sequencing was PBMCs. This receptor was obtained from a human donor in good health (CMV status not recorded). Some clones in this sample may be carry-over from other donors' samples. The gene calls are TRBV2 and TRBJ2-1; the match to TRBD1 covers 7 bases. The CDR3 region is CASSVLGGTAPFNEQFF. Written as DNA, the CDR3 is TGTGCCAGCAGTGTTTTGGGTGGGACAGCCCCTTTCAATGAGCAGTTCTTC.